In its sample, the clone carrying this T cell receptor beta chain was seen a few times. Sequencing targeted TCR beta in blood CD8+ and CD4+ T cells. FACS enriched CD8+ TEMRA cells, while bulk CD8+ and CD4+ were negatively isolated. Random hexamers were used to reverse transcribe about 0.5 to 1 ug of RNA. TCRdb re-analysed the immunoSEQ multiplex PCR reads in MiXCR, keeping a single row per CDR3 protein. The table has about 190,000 distinct CDR3 sequences, 90% to 96% seen once; the top ten hold around 0.092%. The data stem from a study of CD8 T cells in Susac syndrome. The source is a human donor with Susac syndrome. Sequenced material: CD4+ T cells from PBMCs.

The CDR3 reads CATSRDAGEKLFF. In nucleotides, the CDR3 is TGTGCCACCAGCAGAGATGCAGGGGAAAAACTGTTTTTT. The J gene is TRBJ1-4, the V gene TRBV15; a weak D match, TRBD1 (5 bases). The CDR3 contains 13 residues. V lost 0 bases to trimming and J lost 8 bases, with 7 bases between them. Germline V gene data show CDR1 as LNHNV and CDR2 as YYDKDF (reference sequence).